This T cell receptor (beta chain) was sequenced for a study of T cell clonality in common variable immunodeficiency. The repertoire was sequenced with immunoSEQ multiplex PCR; TCRdb's copy has only in-frame clones and lacks some. The sample shows about 52,000 clones, none of them appearing just once. The CDR3 has 15 amino acids. Trimming removed 1 base at V and 6 bases at J, with 15 bases between. The germline V gene encodes CDR1 MNHNS and CDR2 SASEGT. This clone appeared many times. The read terminates 3 residues before the CDR3 end, so the remaining end is supplied by the germline J gene. Sequenced: peripheral blood mononuclear cells. The genes are TRBV6-1 and TRBJ1-2, with D perhaps TRBD1 (5 bases). The TCR comes from a person aged 18 to 70 in good health. CDR3 residues: CASSEVVSGRDGYTF. Incomplete CDR3 DNA: TGTGCCAGCAGTGAAGTCGTGTCAGGGAGGGATGGC.